This T cell receptor (beta chain) was identified in a study of blood T cells in healthy people across ages. General study results and limits: Among long-lived donors, naive CD4+ cells were more numerous and diversity higher than in aged donors. Samples with more naive T cells showed higher observed beta diversity.

This clonotype turned up a few times. Its matching antigen is unknown. A sample-barcoded 5' primer and a J-beta primer mix were used in a second PCR of about 6 to 11 cycles. TCRdb called the 5' RACE reads again in MiXCR, with one record for every CDR3 protein. This sample carries over a million distinct CDR3 sequences, 40% to 45% of them seen once, and the ten largest clones take 4%. Specimen: blood. The clonotype comes from a woman between 18 and 29 years old in good health.

Here the CDR3 reads CASSQELVRGKEISGNTIYF. CDR3 nucleotide sequence: TGCGCCAGCAGCCAAGAATTAGTCCGGGGCAAGGAGATATCTGGAAACACCATATATTTT. The chain joins TRBV4-3 to TRBJ1-3; tentative D call: TRBD1 (5 bases). Germline CDR1 reads LGHNA; CDR2 reads YSLEER. This CDR3 is built from 20 residues. Trimming cost V 0 bases and J 1 base, with 22 bases left between them.